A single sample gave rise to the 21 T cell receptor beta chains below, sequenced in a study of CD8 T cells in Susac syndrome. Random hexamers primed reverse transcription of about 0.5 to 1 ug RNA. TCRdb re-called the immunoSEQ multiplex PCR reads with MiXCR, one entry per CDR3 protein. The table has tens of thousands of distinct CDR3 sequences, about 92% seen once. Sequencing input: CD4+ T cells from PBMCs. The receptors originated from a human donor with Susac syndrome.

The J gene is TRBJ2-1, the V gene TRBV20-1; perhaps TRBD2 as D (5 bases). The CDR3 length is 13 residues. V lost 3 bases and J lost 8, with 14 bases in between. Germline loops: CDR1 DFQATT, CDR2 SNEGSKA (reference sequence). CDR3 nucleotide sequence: TGCAGTGCTAGGAGGGTGTTCGGCGATGAGCAGTTCTTC. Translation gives CSARRVFGDEQFF.

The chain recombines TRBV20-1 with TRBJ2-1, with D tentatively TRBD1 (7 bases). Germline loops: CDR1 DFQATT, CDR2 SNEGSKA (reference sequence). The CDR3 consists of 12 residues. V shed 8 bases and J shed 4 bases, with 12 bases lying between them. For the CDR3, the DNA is TGCAGTTGCGGGACAGAATACAATGAGCAGTTCTTC. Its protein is CSCGTEYNEQFF.

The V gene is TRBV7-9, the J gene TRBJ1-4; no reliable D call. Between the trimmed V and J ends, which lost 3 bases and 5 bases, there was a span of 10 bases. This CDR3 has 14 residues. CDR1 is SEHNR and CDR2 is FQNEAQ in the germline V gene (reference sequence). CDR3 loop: CASSFFSANEKLFF. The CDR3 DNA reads TGTGCCAGCAGCTTTTTCTCCGCCAATGAAAAACTGTTTTTT.

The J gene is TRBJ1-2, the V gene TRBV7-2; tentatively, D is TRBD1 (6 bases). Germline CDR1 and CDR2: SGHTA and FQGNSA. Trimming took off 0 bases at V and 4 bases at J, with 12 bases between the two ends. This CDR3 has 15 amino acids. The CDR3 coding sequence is TGTGCCAGCAGCTTAGCCGGGGGCTGCAGCTATGGCTACACCTTC. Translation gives CASSLAGGCSYGYTF.

CDR3 amino acids: CASSQAPTHQPQHF. DNA for the CDR3: TGTGCCAGCAGCCAAGCCCCGACACATCAGCCCCAGCATTTT. The rearrangement uses TRBV3-1 and TRBJ1-5; D not resolved. Germline CDR1 and CDR2: LGHDT and YNNKEL (reference sequence). This CDR3 contains 14 residues. Trimming removed 1 base at V and 5 bases at J, with 9 bases between.

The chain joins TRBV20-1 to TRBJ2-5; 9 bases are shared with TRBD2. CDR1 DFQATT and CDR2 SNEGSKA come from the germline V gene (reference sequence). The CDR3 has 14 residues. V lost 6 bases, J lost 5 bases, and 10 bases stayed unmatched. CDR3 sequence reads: CSASPRGRAETQYF. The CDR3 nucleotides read TGCAGTGCCAGCCCCCGCGGGAGGGCGGAGACCCAGTACTTC.

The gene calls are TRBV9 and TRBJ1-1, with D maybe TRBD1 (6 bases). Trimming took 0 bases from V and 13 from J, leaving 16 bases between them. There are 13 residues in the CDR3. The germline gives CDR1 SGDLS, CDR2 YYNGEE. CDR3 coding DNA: TGTGCCAGCAGCGTAGGTCAACAGGGAAGAGTTTTCTTT. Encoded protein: CASSVGQQGRVFF.

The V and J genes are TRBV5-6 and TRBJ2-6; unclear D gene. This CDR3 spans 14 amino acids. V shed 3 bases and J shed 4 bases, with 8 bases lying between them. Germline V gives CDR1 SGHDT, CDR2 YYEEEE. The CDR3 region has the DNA TGTGCCAGCAGCTCCTCAGGAGGGGCCAACGTCCTGACTTTC. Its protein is CASSSSGGANVLTF.

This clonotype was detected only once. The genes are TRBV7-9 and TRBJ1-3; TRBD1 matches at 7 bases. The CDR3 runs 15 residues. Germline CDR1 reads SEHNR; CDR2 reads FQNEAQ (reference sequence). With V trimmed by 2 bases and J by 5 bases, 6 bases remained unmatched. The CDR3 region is CASSLRADRRNTIYF. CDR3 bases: TGTGCCAGCAGCTTAAGGGCGGACAGGAGAAACACCATATATTTT.

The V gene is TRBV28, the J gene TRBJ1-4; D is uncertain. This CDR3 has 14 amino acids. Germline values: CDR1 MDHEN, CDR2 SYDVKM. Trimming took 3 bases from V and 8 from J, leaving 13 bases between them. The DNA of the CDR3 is TGTGCCAGCAGTTTGTTATTATTAGGCGAAAAACTGTTTTTT. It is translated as CASSLLLLGEKLFF.

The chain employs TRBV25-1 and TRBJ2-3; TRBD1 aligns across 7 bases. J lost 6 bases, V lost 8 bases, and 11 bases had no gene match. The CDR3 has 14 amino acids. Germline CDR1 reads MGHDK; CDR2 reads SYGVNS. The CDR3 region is CASQGVPLVDTQYF. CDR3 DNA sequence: TGTGCCAGCCAGGGGGTCCCGCTCGTTGATACGCAGTATTTT.

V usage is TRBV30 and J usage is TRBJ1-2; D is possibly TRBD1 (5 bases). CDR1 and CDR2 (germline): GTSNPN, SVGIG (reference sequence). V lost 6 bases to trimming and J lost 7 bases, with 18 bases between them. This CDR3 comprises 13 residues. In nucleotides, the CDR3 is TGTGCCTGTGAGAAGGCGTCGGGGCTTGGCTACACCTTC. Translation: CACEKASGLGYTF. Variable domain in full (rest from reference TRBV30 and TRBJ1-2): SQTIHQWPATLVQPVGSPLSLECTVEGTSNPNLYWYRQAAGRGLQLLFYSVGIGQISSEVPQNLSASRPQDRQFILSSKKLLLSDSGFYLCACEKASGLGYTFGSGTRLTVV.

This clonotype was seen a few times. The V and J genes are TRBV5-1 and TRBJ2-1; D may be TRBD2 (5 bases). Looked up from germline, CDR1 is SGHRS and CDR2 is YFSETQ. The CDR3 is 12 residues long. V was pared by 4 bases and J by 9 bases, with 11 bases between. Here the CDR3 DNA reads TGCGCCAGCAGCCTACCAAGCGGTGAGCAGTTCTTC. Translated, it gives CASSLPSGEQFF.

Here the CDR3 DNA reads TGTGCCAGCAGCTACCTAGCGAGCACAGATACGCAGTATTTT. Protein product: CASSYLASTDTQYF. The V gene is TRBV5-4, the J gene TRBJ2-3; D may be TRBD2 (6 bases). This CDR3 is built from 14 residues. The V and J ends lost 3 bases and 0 bases respectively, with 8 bases between them. Germline V gives CDR1 SGHNT, CDR2 YYREEE (reference sequence). The variable domain in full, completed from reference TRBV5-4 and TRBJ2-3, reads ETGVTQSPTHLIKTRGQQVTLRCSSQSGHNTVSWYQQALGQGPQFIFQYYREEENGRGNFPPRFSGLQFPNYSSELNVNALELDDSALYLCASSYLASTDTQYFGPGTRLTVL.

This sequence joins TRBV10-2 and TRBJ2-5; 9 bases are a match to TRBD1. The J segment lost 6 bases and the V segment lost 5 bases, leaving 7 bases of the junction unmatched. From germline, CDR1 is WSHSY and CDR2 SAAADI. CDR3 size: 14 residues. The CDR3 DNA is TGCGCCAGCAGTACGTCCGGGACAGGGAAGACCCAGTACTTC. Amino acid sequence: CASSTSGTGKTQYF.

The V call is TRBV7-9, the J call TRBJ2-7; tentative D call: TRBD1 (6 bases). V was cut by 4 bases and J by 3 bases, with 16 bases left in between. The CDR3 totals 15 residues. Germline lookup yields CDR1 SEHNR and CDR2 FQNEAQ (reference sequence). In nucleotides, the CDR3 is TGTGCCAGCAGCTCTACGGGGAAGGACAGCTACGAGCAGTACTTC. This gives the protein CASSSTGKDSYEQYF.

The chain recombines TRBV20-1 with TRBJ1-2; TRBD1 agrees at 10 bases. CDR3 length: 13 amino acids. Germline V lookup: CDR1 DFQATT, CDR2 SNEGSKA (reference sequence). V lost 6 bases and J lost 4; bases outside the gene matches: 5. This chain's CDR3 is CSAFGQGVYGYTF. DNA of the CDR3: TGCAGTGCCTTTGGACAGGGGGTCTATGGCTACACCTTC.

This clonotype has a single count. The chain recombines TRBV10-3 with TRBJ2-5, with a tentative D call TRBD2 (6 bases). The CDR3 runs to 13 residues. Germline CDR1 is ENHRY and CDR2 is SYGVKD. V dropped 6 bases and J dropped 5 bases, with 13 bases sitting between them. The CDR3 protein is CAIRDTGSETQYF. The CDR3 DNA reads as TGTGCCATCAGGGACACCGGGAGTGAGACCCAGTACTTC.

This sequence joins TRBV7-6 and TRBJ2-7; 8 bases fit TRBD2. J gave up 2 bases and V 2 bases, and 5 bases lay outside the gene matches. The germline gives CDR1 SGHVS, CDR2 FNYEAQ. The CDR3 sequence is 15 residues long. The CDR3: CASSLRGRSTYEQYF. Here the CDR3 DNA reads TGTGCCAGCAGCTTACGCGGGAGGAGCACCTACGAGCAGTACTTC.

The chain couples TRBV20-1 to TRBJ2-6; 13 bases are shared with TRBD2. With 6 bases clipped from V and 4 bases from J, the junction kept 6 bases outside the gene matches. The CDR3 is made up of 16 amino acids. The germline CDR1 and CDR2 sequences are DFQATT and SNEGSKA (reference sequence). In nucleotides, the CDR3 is TGCAGTGCCACGGGACTAGCGGGAACCGGGGCCAACGTCCTGACTTTC. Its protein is CSATGLAGTGANVLTF.

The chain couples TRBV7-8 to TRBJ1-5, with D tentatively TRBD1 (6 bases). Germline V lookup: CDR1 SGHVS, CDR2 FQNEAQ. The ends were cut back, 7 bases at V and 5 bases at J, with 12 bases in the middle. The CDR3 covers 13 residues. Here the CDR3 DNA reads TGTGCCAGCAACCGGGGGCCCGATCAGCCCCAGCATTTT. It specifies CASNRGPDQPQHF.